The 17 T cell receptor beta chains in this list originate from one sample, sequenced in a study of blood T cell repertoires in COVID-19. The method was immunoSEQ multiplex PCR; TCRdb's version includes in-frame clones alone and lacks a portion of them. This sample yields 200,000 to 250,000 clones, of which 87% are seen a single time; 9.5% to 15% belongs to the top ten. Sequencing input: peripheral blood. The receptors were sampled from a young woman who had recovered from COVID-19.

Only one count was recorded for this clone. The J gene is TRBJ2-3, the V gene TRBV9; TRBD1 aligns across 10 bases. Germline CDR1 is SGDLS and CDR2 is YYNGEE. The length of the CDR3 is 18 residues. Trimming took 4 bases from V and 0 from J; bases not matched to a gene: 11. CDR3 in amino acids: CASSSRDRGGGSTDTQYF. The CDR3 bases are TGTGCCAGCAGCTCCCGGGACAGGGGTGGGGGTAGCACAGATACGCAGTATTTT.

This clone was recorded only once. The CDR3 DNA sequence: TGTGCCTGGAGTGCCCTGGACAGGGAGGTAGATACGCAGTATTTT. Translation: CAWSALDREVDTQYF. V gene TRBV30 combines with J gene TRBJ2-3; 8 nucleotides line up with TRBD1. CDR1 GTSNPN and CDR2 SVGIG come from the germline V gene (reference sequence). The ends lost 1 base at V and 5 bases at J; junction bases unmatched: 8. This CDR3 is built from 15 residues.

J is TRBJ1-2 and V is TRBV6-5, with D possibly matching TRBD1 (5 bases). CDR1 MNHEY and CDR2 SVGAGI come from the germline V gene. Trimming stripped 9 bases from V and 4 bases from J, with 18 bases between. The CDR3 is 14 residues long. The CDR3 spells CASLSQGVSYGYTF. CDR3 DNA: TGTGCCAGTCTATCGCAAGGGGTTAGCTATGGCTACACCTTC.

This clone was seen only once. DNA of the CDR3: TGTGCCAGCTCACGCCTGACTAGCGGGTCCTACAATGAGCAGTTCTTC. Encoded protein: CASSRLTSGSYNEQFF. The J gene is TRBJ2-1, the V gene TRBV18; 10 nucleotides align to TRBD2. Losses at the gene ends were 4 bases for V and 1 base for J; bases not matched to a gene: 4. This CDR3 spans 16 amino acids. Germline V gene data show CDR1 as KGHSH and CDR2 as LQKENI.

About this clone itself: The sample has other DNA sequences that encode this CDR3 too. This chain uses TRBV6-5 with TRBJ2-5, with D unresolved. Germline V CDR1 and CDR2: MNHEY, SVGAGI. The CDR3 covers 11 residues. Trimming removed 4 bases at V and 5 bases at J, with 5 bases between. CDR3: CASSFRETQYF. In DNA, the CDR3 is TGTGCCAGCAGTTTCAGGGAGACCCAGTACTTC.

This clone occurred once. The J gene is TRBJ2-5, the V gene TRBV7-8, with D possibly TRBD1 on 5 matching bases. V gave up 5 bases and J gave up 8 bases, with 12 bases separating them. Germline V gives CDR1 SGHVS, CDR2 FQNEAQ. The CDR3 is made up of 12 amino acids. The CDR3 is CASSQGVDTQYF. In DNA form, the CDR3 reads TGTGCCAGCAGCCAAGGGGTTGATACCCAGTACTTC.

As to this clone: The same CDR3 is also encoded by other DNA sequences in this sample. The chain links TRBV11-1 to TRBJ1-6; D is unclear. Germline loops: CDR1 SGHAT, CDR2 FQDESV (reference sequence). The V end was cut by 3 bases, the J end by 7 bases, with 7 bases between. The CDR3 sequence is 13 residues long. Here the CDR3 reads CASSLGRNSPLHF. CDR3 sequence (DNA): TGTGCCAGCAGCTTGGGCCGAAATTCACCCCTCCACTTT.

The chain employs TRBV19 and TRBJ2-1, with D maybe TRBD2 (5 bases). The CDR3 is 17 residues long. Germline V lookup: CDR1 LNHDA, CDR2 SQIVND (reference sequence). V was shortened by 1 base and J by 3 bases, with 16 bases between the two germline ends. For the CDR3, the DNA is TGTGCCAGTAGTATAGTGGGTAGCGACGCGCACTACAATGAGCAGTTCTTC. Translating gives CASSIVGSDAHYNEQFF.

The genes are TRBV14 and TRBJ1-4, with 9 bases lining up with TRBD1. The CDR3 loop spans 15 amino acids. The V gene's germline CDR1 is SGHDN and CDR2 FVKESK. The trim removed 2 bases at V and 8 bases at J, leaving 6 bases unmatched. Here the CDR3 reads CASSQHRGRGEKLFF. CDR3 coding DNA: TGTGCCAGCAGCCAACACAGGGGGCGAGGGGAAAAACTGTTTTTT.

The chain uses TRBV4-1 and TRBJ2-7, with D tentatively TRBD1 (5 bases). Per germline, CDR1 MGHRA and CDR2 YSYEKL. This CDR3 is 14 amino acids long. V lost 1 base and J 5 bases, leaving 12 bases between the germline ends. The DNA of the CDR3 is TGCGCCAGCAGCCAAGCAGGGAATTGGAACGAGCAGTACTTC. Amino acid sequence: CASSQAGNWNEQYF.

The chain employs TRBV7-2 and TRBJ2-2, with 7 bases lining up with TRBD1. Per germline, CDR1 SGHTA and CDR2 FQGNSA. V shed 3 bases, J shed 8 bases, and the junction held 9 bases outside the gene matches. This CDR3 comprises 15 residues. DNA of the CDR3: TGTGCCAGCAGCTTGGACAGGTCGGGAATGGGGGAGCTGTTTTTT. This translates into CASSLDRSGMGELFF.

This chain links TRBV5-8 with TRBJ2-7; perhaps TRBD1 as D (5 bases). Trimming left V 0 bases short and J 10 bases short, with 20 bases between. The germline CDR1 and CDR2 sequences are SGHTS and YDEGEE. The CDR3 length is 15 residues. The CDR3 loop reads CASSLVRVLGVYQYF. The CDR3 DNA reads TGTGCCAGCAGCTTGGTACGGGTGTTAGGGGTATACCAGTACTTC.

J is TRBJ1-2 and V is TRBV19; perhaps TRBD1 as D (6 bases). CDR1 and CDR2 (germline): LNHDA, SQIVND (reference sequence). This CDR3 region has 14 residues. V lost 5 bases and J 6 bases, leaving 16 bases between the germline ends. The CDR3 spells CASSPTGFGNGYTF. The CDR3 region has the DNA TGTGCCAGTAGTCCCACAGGGTTTGGGAATGGCTACACCTTC.

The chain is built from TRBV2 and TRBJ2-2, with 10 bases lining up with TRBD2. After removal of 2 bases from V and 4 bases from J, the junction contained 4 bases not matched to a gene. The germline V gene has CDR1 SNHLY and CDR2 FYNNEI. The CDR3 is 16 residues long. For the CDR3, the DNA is TGTGCCAGCAGTGAACTAGCGGGAGAATTCACCGGGGAGCTGTTTTTT. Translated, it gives CASSELAGEFTGELFF.

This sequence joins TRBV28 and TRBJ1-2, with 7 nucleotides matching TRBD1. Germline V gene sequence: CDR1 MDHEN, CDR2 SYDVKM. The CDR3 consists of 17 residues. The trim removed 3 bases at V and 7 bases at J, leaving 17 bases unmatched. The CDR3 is CASSFVPSEGAGGGYTF. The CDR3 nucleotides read TGTGCCAGCAGTTTTGTGCCCTCAGAGGGGGCGGGGGGTGGCTACACCTTC.

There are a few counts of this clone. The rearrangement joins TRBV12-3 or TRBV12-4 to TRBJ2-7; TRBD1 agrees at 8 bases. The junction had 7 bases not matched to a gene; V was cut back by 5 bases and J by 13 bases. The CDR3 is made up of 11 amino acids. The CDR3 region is CASSPDRGLYF. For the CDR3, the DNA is TGTGCCAGCAGTCCCGACAGGGGCCTTTACTTC.

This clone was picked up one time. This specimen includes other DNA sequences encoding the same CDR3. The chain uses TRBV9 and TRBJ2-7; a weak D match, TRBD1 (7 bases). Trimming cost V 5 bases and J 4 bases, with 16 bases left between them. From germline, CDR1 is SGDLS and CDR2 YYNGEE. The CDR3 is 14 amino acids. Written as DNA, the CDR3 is TGTGCCAGCAGTCAGGGGGGACAGCGGTACGAGCAGTACTTC. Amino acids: CASSQGGQRYEQYF.